This T cell receptor beta chain is from a study of Ad26.COV2.S vaccination and SARS-CoV-2 variants. Whole-study findings and limits: Placebo recipients showed lower spike-specific TCR breadth than vaccinees. Substantial response breadth was reportedly seen for spike-specific CD8+ and CD4+ T cells after vaccination.

Sequencing was performed with immunoSEQ multiplex PCR; in TCRdb, only in-frame clones are kept and a portion is missing. In the table there are over 130,000 clones, about nine tenths of which are singletons. Concerning this clone itself: As yet, its antigen is unknown.

Unmatched junction bases numbered 5, after V lost 4 bases and J lost 3 bases. There are 14 residues in the CDR3. From germline, CDR1 is SGHDT and CDR2 YYEEEE. The specimen was peripheral blood, collected after recovery from COVID-19. This receptor was obtained from a human donor who had recovered from COVID-19. This rearrangement joins TRBV5-6 to TRBJ2-7; 9 positions match TRBD2. In nucleotides, the CDR3 is TGTGCCAGCAGCGGTGTACTAGCGGGCTACGAGCAGTACTTC. This gives the protein CASSGVLAGYEQYF.